There are a few counts of the clone carrying this TCR beta chain. As yet, its antigen is unknown. The entry originates in a study of response to subunit inactivated influenza vaccine. TCRdb independently ran MiXCR on the RT-PCR reads; one entry per CDR3 protein. This table has hundreds of thousands of distinct CDR3 sequences, approximately 14% appearing once. General study findings and limits: Each seasonal influenza vaccination, the authors suggested, recruits few new T cells.

V gave up 1 base and J gave up 5 bases, with 8 bases separating them. CDR3 size: 13 residues. The chain has TRBV12-3 or TRBV12-4 and TRBJ2-5; D is uncertain. The sequence was collected from a man between 50 and 59 years old who received an inactivated influenza vaccine. The material sequenced was PBMCs from blood, taken 12 days after vaccination. This CDR3 reads CASSLDDVETQYF. In DNA form, the CDR3 reads TGTGCCAGCAGTTTAGACGATGTGGAGACCCAGTACTTC.